This T cell receptor (beta chain) originates from a study of blood T cell repertoires in COVID-19. Study-level information: Specimens from acute and convalescent COVID-19 originated in the United States, Italy and Spain. Sample material is recorded as cDNA or gDNA derived from T cells, B-cell-depleted T cells, or PBMCs.

As processed by the authors: Cell counts per sample came from amplifying reference gene primers. The method was immunoSEQ multiplex PCR; TCRdb's version includes in-frame clones alone and lacks a portion of them. V and J calls and clone size follow that table, whereas D and trimming were derived from the DNA. Found here are approximately 39,000 clones, 87% of them singletons; the top ten hold about 25%. There are 14 residues in the CDR3. V dropped 7 bases and J dropped 1 base, with 11 bases sitting between them. CDR1 and CDR2 (germline): MNHNY, SVGAGI (reference sequence). The chain uses TRBV6-6 and TRBJ1-5; D is undetermined. The sequencing input was peripheral blood. The receptor was isolated from a middle-aged man with active or convalescent COVID-19. Here the CDR3 DNA reads TGTGCCAGCACCGACACGTACAGCAATCAGCCCCAGCATTTT. This gives the protein CASTDTYSNQPQHF.